The entry below describes one TCR beta chain. Its antigen is still unknown. No much larger clonotype is one base removed from it; base qualities were not supplied. TCRbeta CDR3 regions were amplified from genomic DNA by means of the immunoSEQ Assay, a bias-controlled multiplex PCR. In the authors' own workflow: Within the assay, amplification of reference gene primers was used to estimate how many nucleated cells each sample contained. To quantify the absolute abundance of each unique TCRbeta CDR3 rearrangement, sequence reads were collapsed and filtered. For each sample, productive Simpson clonality was calculated as the square root of Simpson's diversity index across productive rearrangements. Not all clones reach the TCRdb copy of this immuneACCESS table, which keeps in-frame sequences only. Checked studies attribute under half of the gap to unresolved V genes and leave the rest unexplained. V and J calls and clone size follow that table, whereas D and trimming were derived from the DNA. Here the sample has tens of thousands of clones; roughly 79% occur a single time. About 15% of the sample is held by the ten biggest clonotypes.

Trimming takes 4 bases off V and 1 base off J; junction bases not matched to a gene: 4. Via the germline V gene, CDR1 is SGHRS and CDR2 YFSETQ. CDR3 length: 14 amino acids, cysteine to phenylalanine. Only CDR3 DNA remains: 42 bases, in frame from the first base. The collaborating institutions used their own protocols to collect whole blood in K2EDTA tubes. For TCRbeta analysis, collaborators shipped samples in one of three forms: frozen whole blood, isolated PBMCs, or DNA extracted from either of those sample types. The sample originates from a study of blood T cell repertoires in COVID-19 (dated by TCRdb to the early 2020s). Study-wide context: The collaborator samples originated in the United States, Italy and Spain and spanned the acute and convalescent phases of COVID-19. Deeply sampled blood TCRbeta repertoires from subjects exposed to, actively infected with, or recovered from COVID-19 were included in the dataset. The prospective study material was composed of cDNA or gDNA derived from T cells, B-cell-depleted T cells, or PBMCs. Where available, HLA class I and class II types were taken from metadata supplied by the sample provider and were not determined by assay-based typing. Samples came from the ongoing ImmuneRACE study (first 160 participants) plus 1,254 subjects from 6 global collaborators. Sample metadata almost always included a de-identified subject ID, COVID-19 status, age in years and sex. The repertoires were made available in a free public database intended to serve as a resource for research on the immune response to SARS-CoV-2. Summary of the overall study and its limitations: Clinical and demographic metadata were provided uncurated, with the amount varying by source and participant.

The chain employs TRBV5-1 and TRBJ2-7, with 8 central nucleotides matching TRBD2. The sequence came from a human donor in a cohort sampled during active COVID-19. Specimen: peripheral blood. The CDR3 reads as follows: CASSEAGVSYEQYF. The nucleotide sequence reads TGCGCCAGCAGCGAAGCGGGGGTTTCCTACGAGCAGTACTTC. Outside the CDR3, residues come from the reference TRBV5-1 and TRBJ2-7 proteins, so the full variable domain is: KAGVTQTPRYLIKTRGQQVTLSCSPISGHRSVSWYQQTPGQGLQFLFEYFSETQRNKGNFPGRFSGRQFSNSRSEMNVSTLELGDSALYLCASSEAGVSYEQYFGPGTRLTVT.